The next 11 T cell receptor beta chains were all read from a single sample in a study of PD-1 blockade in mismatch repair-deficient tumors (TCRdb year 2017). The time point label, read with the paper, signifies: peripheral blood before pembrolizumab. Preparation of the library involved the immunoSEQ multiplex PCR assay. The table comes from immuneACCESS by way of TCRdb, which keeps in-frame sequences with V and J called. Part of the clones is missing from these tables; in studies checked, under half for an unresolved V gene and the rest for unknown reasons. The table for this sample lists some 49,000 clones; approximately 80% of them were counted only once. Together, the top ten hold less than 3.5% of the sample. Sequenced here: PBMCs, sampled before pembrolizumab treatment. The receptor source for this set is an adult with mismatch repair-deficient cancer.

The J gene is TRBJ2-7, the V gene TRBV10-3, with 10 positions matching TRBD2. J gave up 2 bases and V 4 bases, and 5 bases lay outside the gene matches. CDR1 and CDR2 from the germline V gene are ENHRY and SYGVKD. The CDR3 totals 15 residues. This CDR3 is CAISGSGRVTYEQYF. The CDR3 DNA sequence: TGTGCCATCAGTGGGAGCGGGAGGGTCACCTACGAGCAGTACTTC.

CDR3 protein: CASSLIGQASLETQYF. CDR3 nucleotides: TGTGCCAGCAGCTTAATCGGACAGGCCTCGCTGGAGACCCAGTACTTC. V is TRBV5-6 and J is TRBJ2-5; TRBD1 agrees at 7 bases. The CDR3 spans 16 residues. V lost 2 bases to trimming and J lost 5 bases; unmatched junction nucleotides: 12. Germline V gene lookup returns CDR1 SGHDT and CDR2 YYEEEE.

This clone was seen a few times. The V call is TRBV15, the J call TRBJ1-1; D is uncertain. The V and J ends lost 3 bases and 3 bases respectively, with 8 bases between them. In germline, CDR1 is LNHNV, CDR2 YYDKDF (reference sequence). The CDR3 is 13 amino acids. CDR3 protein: CATSRGGDTEAFF. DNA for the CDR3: TGTGCCACCAGCAGGGGCGGGGACACTGAAGCTTTCTTT.

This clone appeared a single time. CDR3 DNA sequence: TGCAGCGTTGAAGGGGCCTTGGCTAGCGGGTGGGATACTCAGTTCTTC. This codes for CSVEGALASGWDTQFF. The chain recombines TRBV29-1 with TRBJ2-1; 8 nucleotides align to TRBD2. V gave up 1 base and J gave up 13 bases; unmatched junction bases: 18. Looked up from germline, CDR1 is SQVTM and CDR2 is ANQGSEA. This CDR3 has 16 residues.

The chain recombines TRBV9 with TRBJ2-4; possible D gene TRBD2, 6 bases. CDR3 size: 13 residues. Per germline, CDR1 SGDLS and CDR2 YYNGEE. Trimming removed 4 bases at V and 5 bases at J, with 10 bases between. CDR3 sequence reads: CASSLGTENIQYF. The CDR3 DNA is TGTGCCAGCAGCCTCGGGACTGAAAACATTCAGTACTTC.

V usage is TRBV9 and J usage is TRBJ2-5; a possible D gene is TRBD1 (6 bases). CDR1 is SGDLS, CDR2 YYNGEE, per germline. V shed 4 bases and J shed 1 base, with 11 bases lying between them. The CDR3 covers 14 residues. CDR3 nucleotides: TGTGCCAGCAGCTCCTCGGACAGCCAAGAGACCCAGTACTTC. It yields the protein CASSSSDSQETQYF.

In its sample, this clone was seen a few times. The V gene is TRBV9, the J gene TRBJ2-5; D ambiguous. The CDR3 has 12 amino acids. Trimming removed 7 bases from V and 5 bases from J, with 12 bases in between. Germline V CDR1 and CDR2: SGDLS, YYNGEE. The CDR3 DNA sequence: TGTGCCAGCGGCAGCCCAACGGAGACCCAGTACTTC. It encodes CASGSPTETQYF.

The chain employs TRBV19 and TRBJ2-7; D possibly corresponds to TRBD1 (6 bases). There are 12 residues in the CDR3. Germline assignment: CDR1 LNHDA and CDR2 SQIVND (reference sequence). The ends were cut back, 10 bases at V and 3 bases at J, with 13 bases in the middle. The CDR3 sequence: CAKPGHCYEQYF. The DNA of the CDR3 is TGTGCCAAACCGGGACACTGCTACGAGCAGTACTTC. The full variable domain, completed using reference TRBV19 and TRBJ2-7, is DGGITQSPKYLFRKEGQNVTLSCEQNLNHDAMYWYRQDPGQGLRLIYYSQIVNDFQKGDIAEGYSVSREKKESFPLTVTSAQKNPTAFYLCAKPGHCYEQYFGPGTRLTVT.

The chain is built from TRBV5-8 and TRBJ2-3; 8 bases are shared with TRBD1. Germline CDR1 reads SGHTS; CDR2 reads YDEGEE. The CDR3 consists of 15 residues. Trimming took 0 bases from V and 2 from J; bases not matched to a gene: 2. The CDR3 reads CASSLGQGNTDTQYF. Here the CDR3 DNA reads TGTGCCAGCAGCTTGGGACAGGGGAACACAGATACGCAGTATTTT.

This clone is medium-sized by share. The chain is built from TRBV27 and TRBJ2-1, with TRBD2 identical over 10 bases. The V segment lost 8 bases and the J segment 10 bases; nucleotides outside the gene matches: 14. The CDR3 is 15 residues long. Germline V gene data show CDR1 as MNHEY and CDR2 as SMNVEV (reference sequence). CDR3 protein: CASGLPGTSVGEQFF. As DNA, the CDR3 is TGTGCCAGCGGACTACCCGGGACTAGCGTGGGGGAGCAGTTCTTC.

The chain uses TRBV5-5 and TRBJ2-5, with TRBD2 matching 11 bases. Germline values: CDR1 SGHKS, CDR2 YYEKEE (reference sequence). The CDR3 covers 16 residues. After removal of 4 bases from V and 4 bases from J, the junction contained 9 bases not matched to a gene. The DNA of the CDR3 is TGTGCCAGCAGCCCGGGACTAGCGGAAAGGGTAGAGACCCAGTACTTC. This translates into CASSPGLAERVETQYF.